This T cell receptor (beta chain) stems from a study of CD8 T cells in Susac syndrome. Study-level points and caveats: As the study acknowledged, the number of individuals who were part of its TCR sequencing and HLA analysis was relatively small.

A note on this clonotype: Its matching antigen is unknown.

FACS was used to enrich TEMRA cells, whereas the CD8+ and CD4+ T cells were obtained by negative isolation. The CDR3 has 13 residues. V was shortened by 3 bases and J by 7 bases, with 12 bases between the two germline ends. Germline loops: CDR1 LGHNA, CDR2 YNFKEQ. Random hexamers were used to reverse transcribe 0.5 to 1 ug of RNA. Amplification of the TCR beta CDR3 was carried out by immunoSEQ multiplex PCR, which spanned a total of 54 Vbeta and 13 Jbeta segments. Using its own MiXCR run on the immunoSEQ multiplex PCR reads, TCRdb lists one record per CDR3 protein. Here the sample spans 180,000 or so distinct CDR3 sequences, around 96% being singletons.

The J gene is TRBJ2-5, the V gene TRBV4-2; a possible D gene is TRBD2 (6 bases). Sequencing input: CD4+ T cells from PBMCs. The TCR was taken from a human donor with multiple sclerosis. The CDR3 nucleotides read TGTGCCAGCAGCCAGTCCGGGGGAGGGACCCAGTACTTC. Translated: CASSQSGGGTQYF.